This TCR beta chain was obtained from a study of cytomegalovirus exposure and HLA in healthy donors. Study as a whole: Of all 400 or so donors who were genotyped, roughly 81% belonged to the Caucasian-associated ancestry cluster.

With 60 Vbeta and 13 Jbeta primers, the PCR was carried out. Clones were read by immunoSEQ multiplex PCR, and TCRdb kept only the in-frame ones, dropping some. The sample has 150,000 or so clones, approximately 80% seen once; the top ten hold about 1.5%. With respect to this clone: Its antigen is as yet unknown.

Whole-study results and caveats: Data from an earlier analysis indicated that most TCR beta V segments were productive either about 90% or about 30% of the time. Sequencing likely generated an artifact that appeared as a cluster of highly shared sequence variants. Roughly 170 TCR beta chains were listed as cytomegalovirus-associated.

The germline V gene has CDR1 MNHNS and CDR2 SASEGT. The CDR3 contains 14 residues. Trimming removed 4 bases from V and 7 bases from J, with 14 bases in between. The J gene is TRBJ2-1, the V gene TRBV6-1; a possible D gene is TRBD1 (5 bases). The sequenced sample consisted of PBMCs. This TCR was recovered from a man younger than 40 in good health and CMV-seropositive. CDR3 sequence (DNA): TGTGCCAGCAGTGTGTGGGGCGCCCAGAATGAGCAGTTCTTC. As protein: CASSVWGAQNEQFF.